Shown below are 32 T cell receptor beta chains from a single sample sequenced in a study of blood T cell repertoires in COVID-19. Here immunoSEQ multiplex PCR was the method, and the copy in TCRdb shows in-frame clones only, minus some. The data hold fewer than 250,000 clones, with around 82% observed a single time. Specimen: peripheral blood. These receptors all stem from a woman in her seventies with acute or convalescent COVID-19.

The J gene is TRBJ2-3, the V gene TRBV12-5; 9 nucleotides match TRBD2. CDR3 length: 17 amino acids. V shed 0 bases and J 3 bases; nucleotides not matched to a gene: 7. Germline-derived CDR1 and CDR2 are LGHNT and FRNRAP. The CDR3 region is CASGLVLTSGRTDTQYF. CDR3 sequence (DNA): TGTGCTAGTGGTTTGGTACTCACTAGCGGGCGGACAGATACGCAGTATTTT. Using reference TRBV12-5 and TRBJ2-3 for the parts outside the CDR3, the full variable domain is DARVTQTPRHKVTEMGQEVTMRCQPILGHNTVFWYRQTMMQGLELLAYFRNRAPLDDSGMPKDRFSAEMPDATLATLKIQPSEPRDSAVYFCASGLVLTSGRTDTQYFGPGTRLTVL.

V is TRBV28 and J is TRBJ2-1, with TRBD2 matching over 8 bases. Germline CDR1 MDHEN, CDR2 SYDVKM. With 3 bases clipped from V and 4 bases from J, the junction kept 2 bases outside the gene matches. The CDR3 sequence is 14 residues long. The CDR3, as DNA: TGTGCCAGCAGTTTCGGGGGGGGGTACAATGAGCAGTTCTTC. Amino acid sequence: CASSFGGGYNEQFF.

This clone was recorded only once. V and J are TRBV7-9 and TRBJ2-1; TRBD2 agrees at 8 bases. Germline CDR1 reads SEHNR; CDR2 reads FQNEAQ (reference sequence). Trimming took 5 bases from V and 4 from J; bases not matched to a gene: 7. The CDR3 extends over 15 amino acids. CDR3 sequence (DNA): TGTGCCAGCAGCCCGTTAGCGGGGAATTACAATGAGCAGTTCTTC. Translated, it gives CASSPLAGNYNEQFF. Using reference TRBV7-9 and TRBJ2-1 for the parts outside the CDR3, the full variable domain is DTGVSQNPRHKITKRGQNVTFRCDPISEHNRLYWYRQTLGQGPEFLTYFQNEAQLEKSRLLSDRFSAERPKGSFSTLEIQRTEQGDSAMYLCASSPLAGNYNEQFFGPGTRLTVL.

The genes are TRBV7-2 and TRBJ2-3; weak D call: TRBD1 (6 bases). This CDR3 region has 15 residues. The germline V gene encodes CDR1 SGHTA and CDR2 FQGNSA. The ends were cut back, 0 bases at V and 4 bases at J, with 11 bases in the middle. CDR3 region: CASSLALGAADTQYF. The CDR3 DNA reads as TGTGCCAGCAGCTTAGCTCTGGGGGCGGCAGATACGCAGTATTTT. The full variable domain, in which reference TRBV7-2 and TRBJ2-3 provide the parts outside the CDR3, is GAGVSQSPSNKVTEKGKDVELRCDPISGHTALYWYRQSLGQGLEFLIYFQGNSAPDKSGLPSDRFSAERTGGSVSTLTIQRTQQEDSAVYLCASSLALGAADTQYFGPGTRLTVL.

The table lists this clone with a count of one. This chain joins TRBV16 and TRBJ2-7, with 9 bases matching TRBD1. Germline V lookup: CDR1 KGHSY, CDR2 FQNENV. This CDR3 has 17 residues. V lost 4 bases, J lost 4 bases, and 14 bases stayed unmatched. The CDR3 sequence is CASSLTVHGTGIYEQYF. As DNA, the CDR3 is TGTGCCAGCAGCCTCACGGTACACGGGACAGGGATATACGAGCAGTACTTC.

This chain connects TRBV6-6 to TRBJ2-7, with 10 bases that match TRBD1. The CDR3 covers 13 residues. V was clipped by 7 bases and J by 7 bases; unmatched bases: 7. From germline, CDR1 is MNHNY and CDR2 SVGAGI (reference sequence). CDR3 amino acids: CASNRDRGQEQYF. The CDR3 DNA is TGTGCCAGCAACCGGGACAGGGGTCAAGAGCAGTACTTC.

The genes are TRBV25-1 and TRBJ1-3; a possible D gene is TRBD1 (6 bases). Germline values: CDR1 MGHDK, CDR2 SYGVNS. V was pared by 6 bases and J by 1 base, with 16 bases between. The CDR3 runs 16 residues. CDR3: CASSSPGQKSGNTIYF. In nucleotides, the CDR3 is TGTGCCAGCAGCTCTCCGGGACAAAAATCTGGAAACACCATATATTTT.

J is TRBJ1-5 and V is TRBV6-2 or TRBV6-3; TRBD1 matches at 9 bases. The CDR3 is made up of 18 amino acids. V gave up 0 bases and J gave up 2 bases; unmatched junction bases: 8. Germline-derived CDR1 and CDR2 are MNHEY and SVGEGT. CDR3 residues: CASSYSYTGGLGNQPQHF. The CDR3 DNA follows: TGTGCCAGCAGTTACTCGTACACAGGGGGCCTGGGCAATCAGCCCCAGCATTTT.

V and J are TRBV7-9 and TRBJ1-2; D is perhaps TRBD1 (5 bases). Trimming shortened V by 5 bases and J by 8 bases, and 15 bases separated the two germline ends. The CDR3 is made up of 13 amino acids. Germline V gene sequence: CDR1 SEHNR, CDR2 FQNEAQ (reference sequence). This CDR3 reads CASSPGHSFGYTF. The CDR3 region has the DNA TGTGCCAGCAGCCCCGGACACAGCTTCGGCTACACCTTC.

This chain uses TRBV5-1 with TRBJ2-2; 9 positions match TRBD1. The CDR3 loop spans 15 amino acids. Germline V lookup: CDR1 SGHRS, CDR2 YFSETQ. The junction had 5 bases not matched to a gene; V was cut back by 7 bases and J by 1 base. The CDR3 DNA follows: TGCGCCAGCTACTGGGGACAGGGGAACACCGGGGAGCTGTTTTTT. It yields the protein CASYWGQGNTGELFF.

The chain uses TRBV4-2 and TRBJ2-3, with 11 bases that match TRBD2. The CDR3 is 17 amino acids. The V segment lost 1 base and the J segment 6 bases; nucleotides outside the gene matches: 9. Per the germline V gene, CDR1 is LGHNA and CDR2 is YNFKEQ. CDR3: CASSQGLRTSGSDTQYF. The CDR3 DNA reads TGTGCCAGCAGCCAAGGGTTAAGGACTAGCGGGTCCGATACGCAGTATTTT.

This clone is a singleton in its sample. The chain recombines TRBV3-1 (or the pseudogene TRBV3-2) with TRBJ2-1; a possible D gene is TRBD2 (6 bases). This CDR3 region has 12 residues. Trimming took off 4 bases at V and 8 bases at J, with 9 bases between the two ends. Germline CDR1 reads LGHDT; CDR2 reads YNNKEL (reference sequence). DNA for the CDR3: TGTGCCAGCAGCCGACTAGGACATGAGCAGTTCTTC. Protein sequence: CASSRLGHEQFF.

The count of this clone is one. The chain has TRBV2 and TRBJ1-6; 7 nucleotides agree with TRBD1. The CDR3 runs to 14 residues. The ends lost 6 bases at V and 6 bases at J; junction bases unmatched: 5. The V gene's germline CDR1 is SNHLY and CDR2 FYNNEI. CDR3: CASRRQGGNSPLHF. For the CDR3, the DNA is TGTGCCAGCAGGAGACAGGGCGGTAATTCACCCCTCCACTTT. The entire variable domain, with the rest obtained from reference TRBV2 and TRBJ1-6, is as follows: EPEVTQTPSHQVTQMGQEVILRCVPISNHLYFYWYRQILGQKVEFLVSFYNNEISEKSEIFDDQFSVERPDGSNFTLKIRSTKLEDSAMYFCASRRQGGNSPLHFGNGTRLTVT.

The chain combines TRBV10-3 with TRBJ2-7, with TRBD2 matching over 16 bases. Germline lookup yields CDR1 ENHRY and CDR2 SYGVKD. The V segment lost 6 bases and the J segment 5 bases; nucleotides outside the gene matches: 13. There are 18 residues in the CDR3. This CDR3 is CAISFNSGLAGGLDEQYF. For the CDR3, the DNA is TGTGCCATCAGCTTTAATTCGGGACTAGCGGGGGGGCTTGACGAGCAGTACTTC.

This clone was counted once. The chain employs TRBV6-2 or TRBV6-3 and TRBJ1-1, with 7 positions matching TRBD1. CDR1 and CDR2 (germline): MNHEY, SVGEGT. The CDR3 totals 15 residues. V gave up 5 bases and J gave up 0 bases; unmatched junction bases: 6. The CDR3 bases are TGTGCCAGCAGTGATAGACAGGGAATGAACACTGAAGCTTTCTTT. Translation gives CASSDRQGMNTEAFF.

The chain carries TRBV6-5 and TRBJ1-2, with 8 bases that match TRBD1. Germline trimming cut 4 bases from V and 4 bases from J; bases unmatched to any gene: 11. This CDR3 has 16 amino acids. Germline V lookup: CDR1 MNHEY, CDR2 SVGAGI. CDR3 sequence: CASSSTQGARVYGYTF. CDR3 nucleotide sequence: TGTGCCAGCAGTTCGACTCAGGGGGCGCGGGTCTATGGCTACACCTTC.

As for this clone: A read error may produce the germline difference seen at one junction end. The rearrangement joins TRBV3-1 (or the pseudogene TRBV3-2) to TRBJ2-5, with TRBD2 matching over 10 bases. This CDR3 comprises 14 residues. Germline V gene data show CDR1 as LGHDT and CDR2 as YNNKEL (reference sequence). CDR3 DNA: TGTGCCAGCAACCAAGCGGGGGGGCGAGAGACCCAGTACTTC. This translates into CASNQAGGRETQYF.

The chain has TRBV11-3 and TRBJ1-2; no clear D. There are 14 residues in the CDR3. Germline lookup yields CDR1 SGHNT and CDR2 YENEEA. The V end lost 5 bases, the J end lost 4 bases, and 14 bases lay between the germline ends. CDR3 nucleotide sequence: TGTGCCAGCAGCCCCCGGACTGATGCCTATGGCTACACCTTC. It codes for CASSPRTDAYGYTF.

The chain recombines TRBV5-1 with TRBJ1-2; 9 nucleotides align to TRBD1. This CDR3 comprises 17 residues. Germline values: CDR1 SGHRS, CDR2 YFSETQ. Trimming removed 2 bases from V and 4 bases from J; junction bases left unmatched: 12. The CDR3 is CASSLRTGDDRFYGYTF. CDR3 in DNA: TGCGCCAGCAGCTTACGGACAGGGGATGATCGATTCTATGGCTACACCTTC. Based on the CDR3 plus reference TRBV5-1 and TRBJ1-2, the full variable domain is KAGVTQTPRYLIKTRGQQVTLSCSPISGHRSVSWYQQTPGQGLQFLFEYFSETQRNKGNFPGRFSGRQFSNSRSEMNVSTLELGDSALYLCASSLRTGDDRFYGYTFGSGTRLTVV.

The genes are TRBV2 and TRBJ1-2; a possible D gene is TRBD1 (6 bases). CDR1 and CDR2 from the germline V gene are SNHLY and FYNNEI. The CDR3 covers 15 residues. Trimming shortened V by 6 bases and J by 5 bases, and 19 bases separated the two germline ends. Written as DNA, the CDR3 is TGTGCCAGCAGCGACTCAGACAGGAATCGGTATGGCTACACCTTC. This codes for CASSDSDRNRYGYTF.

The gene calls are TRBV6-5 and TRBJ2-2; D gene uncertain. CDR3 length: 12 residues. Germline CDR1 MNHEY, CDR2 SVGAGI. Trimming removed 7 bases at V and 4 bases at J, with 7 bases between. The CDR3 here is CASTSSTGELFF. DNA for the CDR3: TGTGCCAGCACTTCGAGCACCGGGGAGCTGTTTTTT.

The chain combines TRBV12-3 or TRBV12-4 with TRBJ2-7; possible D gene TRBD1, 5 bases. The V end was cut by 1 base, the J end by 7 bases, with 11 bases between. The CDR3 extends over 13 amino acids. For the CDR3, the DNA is TGTGCCAGCAGTTTAGAGTTAGGGGTAGAGCAGTACTTC. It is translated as CASSLELGVEQYF.

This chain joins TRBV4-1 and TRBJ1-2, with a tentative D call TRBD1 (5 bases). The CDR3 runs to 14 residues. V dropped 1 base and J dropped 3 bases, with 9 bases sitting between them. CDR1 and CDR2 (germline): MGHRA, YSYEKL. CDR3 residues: CASSQGGEDYGYTF. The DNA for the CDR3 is TGCGCCAGCAGCCAAGGGGGGGAGGACTATGGCTACACCTTC.

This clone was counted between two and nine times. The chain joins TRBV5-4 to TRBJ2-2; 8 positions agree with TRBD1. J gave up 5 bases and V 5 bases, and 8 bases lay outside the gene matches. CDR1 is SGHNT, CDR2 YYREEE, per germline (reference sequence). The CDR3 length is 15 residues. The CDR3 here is CASRPGGDLTGELFF. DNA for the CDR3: TGTGCCAGCAGACCAGGGGGCGATTTGACCGGGGAGCTGTTTTTT. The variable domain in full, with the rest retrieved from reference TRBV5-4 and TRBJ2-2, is ETGVTQSPTHLIKTRGQQVTLRCSSQSGHNTVSWYQQALGQGPQFIFQYYREEENGRGNFPPRFSGLQFPNYSSELNVNALELDDSALYLCASRPGGDLTGELFFGEGSRLTVL.

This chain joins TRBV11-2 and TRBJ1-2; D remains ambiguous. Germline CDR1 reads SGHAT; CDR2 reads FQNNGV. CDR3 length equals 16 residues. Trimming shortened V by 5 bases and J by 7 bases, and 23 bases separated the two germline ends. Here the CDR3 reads CASSPAESSRRSGYTF. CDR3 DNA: TGTGCCAGCAGCCCCGCAGAGTCCTCCCGGAGGTCTGGCTACACCTTC. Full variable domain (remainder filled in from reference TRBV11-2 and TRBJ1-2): EAGVAQSPRYKIIEKRQSVAFWCNPISGHATLYWYQQILGQGPKLLIQFQNNGVVDDSQLPKDRFSAERLKGVDSTLKIQPAKLEDSAVYLCASSPAESSRRSGYTFGSGTRLTVV.

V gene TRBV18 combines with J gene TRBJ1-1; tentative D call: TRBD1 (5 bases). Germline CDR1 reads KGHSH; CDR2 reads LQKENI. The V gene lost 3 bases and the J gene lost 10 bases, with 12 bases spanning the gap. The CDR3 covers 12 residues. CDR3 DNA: TGTGCCAGCTCACCCACGACAGTGCCAGCTTTCTTT. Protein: CASSPTTVPAFF. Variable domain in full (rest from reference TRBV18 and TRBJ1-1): NAGVMQNPRHLVRRRGQEARLRCSPMKGHSHVYWYRQLPEEGLKFMVYLQKENIIDESGMPKERFSAEFPKEGPSILRIQQVVRGDSAAYFCASSPTTVPAFFGQGTRLTVV.

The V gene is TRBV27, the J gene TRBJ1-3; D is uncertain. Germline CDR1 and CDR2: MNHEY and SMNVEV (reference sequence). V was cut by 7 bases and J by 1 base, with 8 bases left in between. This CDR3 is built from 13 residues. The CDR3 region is CASTAGSGNTIYF. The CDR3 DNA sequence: TGTGCCAGCACGGCAGGTTCTGGAAACACCATATATTTT.

CDR3 DNA sequence: TGCGCCAGCAGCCAAGAGAGTATGGTTCGGGGAGGGAACACTGAAGCTTTCTTT. Encoded protein: CASSQESMVRGGNTEAFF. The chain links TRBV4-3 to TRBJ1-1; D is ambiguous. In germline, CDR1 is LGHNA, CDR2 YSLEER. The V gene lost 0 bases and the J gene lost 1 base, with 18 bases spanning the gap. The CDR3 is 18 amino acids.

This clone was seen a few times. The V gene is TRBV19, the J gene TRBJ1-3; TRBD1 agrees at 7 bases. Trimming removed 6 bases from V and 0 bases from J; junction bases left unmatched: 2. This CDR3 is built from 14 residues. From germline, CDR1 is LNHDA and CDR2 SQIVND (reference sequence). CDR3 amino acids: CASSGTASGNTIYF. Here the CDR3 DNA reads TGTGCCAGTAGCGGGACAGCCTCTGGAAACACCATATATTTT. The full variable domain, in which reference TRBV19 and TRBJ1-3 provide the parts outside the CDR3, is DGGITQSPKYLFRKEGQNVTLSCEQNLNHDAMYWYRQDPGQGLRLIYYSQIVNDFQKGDIAEGYSVSREKKESFPLTVTSAQKNPTAFYLCASSGTASGNTIYFGEGSWLTVV.

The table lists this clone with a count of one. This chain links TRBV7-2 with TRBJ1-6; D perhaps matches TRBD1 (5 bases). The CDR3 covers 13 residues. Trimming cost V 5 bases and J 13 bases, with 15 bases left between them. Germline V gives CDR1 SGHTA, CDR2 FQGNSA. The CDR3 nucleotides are TGTGCCAGCAGCGACAACCCAGGGACTCCCCTCCACTTT. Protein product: CASSDNPGTPLHF.

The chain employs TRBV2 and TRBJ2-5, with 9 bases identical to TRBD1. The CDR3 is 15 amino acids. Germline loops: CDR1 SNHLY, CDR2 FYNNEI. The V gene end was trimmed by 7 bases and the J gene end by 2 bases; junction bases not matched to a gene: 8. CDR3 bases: TGTGCCAGCACCTCTTTGGACAGGGGTCAAGAGACCCAGTACTTC. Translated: CASTSLDRGQETQYF.

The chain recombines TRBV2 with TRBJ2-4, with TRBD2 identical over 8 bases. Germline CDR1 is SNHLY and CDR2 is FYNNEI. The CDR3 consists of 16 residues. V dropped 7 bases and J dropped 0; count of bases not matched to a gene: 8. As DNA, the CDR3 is TGTGCCAGCATCCCGACGGGGGGGGCAGCCAAAAACATTCAGTACTTC. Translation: CASIPTGGAAKNIQYF.